This T cell receptor (beta chain) was sequenced in a study of long-term antiretroviral therapy in people with HIV. Survey-level resolution applied to immunoSEQ assay v3.0. The repertoire was sequenced with immunoSEQ multiplex PCR; TCRdb's copy has only in-frame clones and lacks some. The data show about 18,000 clones, roughly 80% seen once. The length of the CDR3 is 13 residues. Trimming removed 3 bases at V and 2 bases at J, with 8 bases between. Germline V CDR1 and CDR2: MDHEN, SYDVKM. The material sequenced was unsorted PBMCs, taken 0.6 years after starting antiretroviral therapy. This TCR came from a woman aged 18-29 years with HIV. The V call is TRBV28, the J call TRBJ2-7; weak D call: TRBD1 (6 bases). CDR3 sequence (DNA): TGTGCCAGCAGTTTCAGGGGAGCCTACGAGCAGTACTTC. Its protein is CASSFRGAYEQYF.